This TCR beta chain emerged from a study of read filtering for tumor transcriptome and immune sequencing (dated by TCRdb to between 2020 and 2021). The study in broad terms: The cohort was composed of about 18 male and some 15 female patients, with a mean age of roughly 70 years and an age range of roughly 40 to 80. TCR-region mapped reads per sample ranged from about 4.05 to 11 million with IR-seq versus only roughly 85 to 1,300 with RNA-seq. By revised international staging, 8 or 9 patients were R-ISS I, roughly 17 were R-ISS II and over five were R-ISS III. TCR repertoires obtained by targeted immune repertoire sequencing and by bulk whole-transcriptome sequencing performed on the same bone marrow samples were compared. One main goal was a read-filtering strategy for immune repertoire data, in particular deciding whether clonotypes backed by only one read should be removed. After DNase treatment, whole-transcriptome libraries were prepared with the TruSeq RNA Access Library Prep Kit. General findings and caveats noted by the study authors: Rather than purified T cells, the sorted CD138-negative fraction was a mixed bone marrow immune population. The correlation between IR-seq and RNA-seq shared clonotype proportions was increased by removal of single-read clonotypes. Compared with RNA-seq, IR-seq captured clonotypes at much higher depth and more reliably, and a smaller IR-seq throughput was enough to identify most shared clonotypes. In IR-seq, single-read clonotypes were about 81.9% of clonotypes but approximately 3.2% of total reads; in RNA-seq they were approximately 73% of clonotypes and more than 40% of reads.

About this clonotype itself: Its antigen specificity is not known. Base-call qualities are not available, and no considerably larger clone is one nucleotide away.

TCR libraries were constructed from roughly 360 ng RNA using the Immunoverse kit, and molecular barcoded adaptors covering alpha/delta and beta/gamma chains were employed. TCR library preparation was performed with the same RNA that was used for transcriptome sequencing. Sequencing of the TCR libraries was done on an Illumina HiSeq 4000 with 2 x 150 cycles. The paper's data handling went like this. With MiXCR, TCR reads were aligned to human V, D, J and C references and assembled into CDR3 clonotypes, with quality filtering and error correction included. The tcR package in R was used to analyze clonotype counts and gene usage diversity. For inspection of raw mapping reads, RNA-seq reads were mapped by STAR aligner version 2.5.3a onto GRCh37 of the human genome. To test how sequencing depth affects detected clonotypes, IR-seq fastq files were randomly downsampled with Seqtk 1.3. Clones were called with MiXCR by TCRdb after fastp trimmed the public reads at Q25, and only in-frame beta chains were retained. Each record represents a unique CDR3 protein, reported with the most common genes and DNA among its rows. For this entry, the V and J calls and clone size follow TCRdb and not the study's own pipeline. Present in this sample are roughly 41,000 distinct CDR3 sequences, around 13% of which were seen just once. The ten largest clones add up to roughly 35% of the sample.

Every patient had bone marrow sampled at the time of active disease. Ficoll-Hypaque density gradient centrifugation was used to isolate bone marrow mononuclear cells. Myeloma plasma cells were removed and CD138-negative cells were obtained by negative selection following labeling with CD138 magnetic microbeads on a MACS separator. Purity of the isolated cells was checked by flow cytometry on an Attune NxT using CD138 antibodies. TRIzol reagent was used to extract total RNA, and a NanoDrop spectrophotometer was used to quantify the extracted RNA. For each patient, paired RNA-seq and IR-seq were run on the CD138-negative bone marrow sample from that patient. From the cysteine through the phenylalanine, the CDR3 covers 13 amino acids. This entry keeps only the CDR3 DNA: 39 bases, framed from base 1. V lost 6 bases and J lost 2 bases, and the count of bases not matched to a germline gene is 4. The CDR1 and CDR2 encoded by the germline V gene (reference sequence) are SEHNR and FQNEAQ.

The sequenced material came from a population of CD138-negative cells sorted from bone marrow. What the cell subset or site label conveys for this sample: bone marrow mononuclear cells depleted of CD138+ plasma/myeloma cells by negative magnetic selection. The TCR sequence derives from a donor at least 40 years old with multiple myeloma. The chain couples TRBV7-9 to TRBJ2-7; 7 junctional bases match TRBD1. In nucleotides, the sequence is TGTGCCAGCAGAACGGGACAGACCTACGAGCAGTACTTC. Translated, it reads CASRTGQTYEQYF.